This entry lists 27 T cell receptor beta chains sequenced from one sample in a study of blood T cell repertoires in COVID-19. Clones were sequenced by immunoSEQ multiplex PCR, and TCRdb holds only the in-frame ones, with some missing. The data hold 250,000 to 300,000 clones, with roughly 85% observed a single time. Sequencing was done on a sample of peripheral blood. These receptors all come from a woman in her twenties or thirties with active or convalescent COVID-19.

Only a few counts were recorded for this clone. The chain recombines TRBV7-8 with TRBJ1-5; D remains ambiguous. The germline V and J ends were trimmed by 0 bases and 6 bases, with 12 bases remaining between them. Germline CDR1 SGHVS, CDR2 FQNEAQ. This CDR3 region has 15 residues. The CDR3 sequence: CASSLASGVSQPQHF. The CDR3 DNA sequence: TGTGCCAGCAGCTTAGCGTCCGGAGTTAGTCAGCCCCAGCATTTT. The full variable domain, rest sourced from reference TRBV7-8 and TRBJ1-5, is GAGVSQSPRYKVAKRGQDVALRCDPISGHVSLFWYQQALGQGPEFLTYFQNEAQLDKSGLPSDRFFAERPEGSVSTLKIQRTQQEDSAVYLCASSLASGVSQPQHFGDGTRLSIL.

The genes are TRBV5-1 and TRBJ2-3; 11 nucleotides line up with TRBD1. V was clipped by 2 bases and J by 5 bases; unmatched bases: 4. The CDR3 is 15 residues long. Germline CDR1 and CDR2: SGHRS and YFSETQ. CDR3 sequence: CASSFTGTGGDTQYF. In nucleotides, the CDR3 is TGCGCCAGCAGCTTTACCGGGACAGGGGGAGATACGCAGTATTTT.

V and J are TRBV28 and TRBJ1-6, with 9 bases identical to TRBD1. There are 16 residues in the CDR3. Germline V gene sequence: CDR1 MDHEN, CDR2 SYDVKM. V shed 5 bases, J shed 10 bases, and the junction held 12 bases outside the gene matches. For the CDR3, the DNA is TGTGCCAGCAGTCCGTATGAGGGGACAGGGAGGTCACCCCTCCACTTT. It codes for CASSPYEGTGRSPLHF.

J is TRBJ2-3 and V is TRBV4-1; 7 bases align to TRBD2. Per the germline V gene, CDR1 is MGHRA and CDR2 is YSYEKL. This CDR3 is 13 amino acids long. The ends lost 8 bases at V and 4 bases at J; junction bases unmatched: 6. Written as DNA, the CDR3 is TGCGCCAGCTCTCCCGGGAGGCCAGATACGCAGTATTTT. Translated: CASSPGRPDTQYF.

The chain is built from TRBV7-2 and TRBJ1-1, with D perhaps TRBD1 (5 bases). V lost 7 bases, J lost 8 bases, and 23 bases lay in between. The germline CDR1 and CDR2 sequences are SGHTA and FQGNSA. The CDR3 sequence is 15 residues long. CDR3: CASTQGEVLPSEAFF. The CDR3, as DNA: TGTGCCAGCACGCAAGGGGAAGTACTGCCCTCCGAAGCTTTCTTT. Complete variable domain (other parts from reference TRBV7-2 and TRBJ1-1): GAGVSQSPSNKVTEKGKDVELRCDPISGHTALYWYRQSLGQGLEFLIYFQGNSAPDKSGLPSDRFSAERTGGSVSTLTIQRTQQEDSAVYLCASTQGEVLPSEAFFGQGTRLTVV.

This chain links TRBV21-1 with TRBJ1-4; no DNA check was done on the table's D call, TRBD1. TRBV21-1 is marked as a pseudogene. The CDR3 contains 16 residues. CDR3 amino acids: CASSKAGRSPNEKLFF. The CDR3 coding sequence is TGTGCCAGCAGCAAAGCCGGCAGGTCCCCTAATGAAAAACTGTTTTTT.

V and J are TRBV25-1 and TRBJ2-5; maybe TRBD2 (6 bases). Germline V gene lookup returns CDR1 MGHDK and CDR2 SYGVNS. The CDR3 runs 13 residues. The V gene lost 0 bases and the J gene lost 4 bases, with 6 bases spanning the gap. The CDR3 bases are TGTGCCAGCAGTGAATACGGGGGAGAGACCCAGTACTTC. The encoded protein is CASSEYGGETQYF.

V gene TRBV5-4 combines with J gene TRBJ2-4; 7 bases map to TRBD2. V was pared by 0 bases and J by 2 bases, with 5 bases of the junction left unmatched. Germline-derived CDR1 and CDR2 are SGHNT and YYREEE (reference sequence). This CDR3 has 16 amino acids. The chain's CDR3 is CASSLEYGGTKNIQYF. The DNA for the CDR3 is TGTGCCAGCAGCTTGGAGTACGGGGGGACCAAAAACATTCAGTACTTC.

This chain uses TRBV9 with TRBJ1-3; 7 bases map to TRBD1. V trimming: 3 bases; J trimming: 3 bases; junction bases outside the gene matches: 9. CDR1 is SGDLS and CDR2 is YYNGEE in the germline V gene. CDR3 size: 16 residues. DNA of the CDR3: TGTGCCAGCAGCGAATCGGGACAGCCAGTTGGAAACACCATATATTTT. Amino acids: CASSESGQPVGNTIYF.

The chain links TRBV6-5 to TRBJ1-1; TRBD1 might be the D (5 bases). CDR3 length: 14 residues. V was cut by 7 bases and J by 1 base, with 13 bases left in between. Germline lookup yields CDR1 MNHEY and CDR2 SVGAGI. The CDR3 nucleotides are TGTGCCAGCACCCCCTACGGGGGGAACACTGAAGCTTTCTTT. Translating it yields CASTPYGGNTEAFF.

V and J are TRBV7-8 and TRBJ2-2; no clear D gene. Germline V gene sequence: CDR1 SGHVS, CDR2 FQNEAQ. V was trimmed by 5 bases and J by 3 bases, leaving 4 bases between them. The CDR3 contains 12 residues. The chain's CDR3 is CASSPYTGELFF. CDR3 DNA sequence: TGTGCCAGCAGCCCCTACACCGGGGAGCTGTTTTTT.

The CDR3 bases are TGTGCCAGCAGCTCGCCAGGAGAGCAGTACTTC. It encodes CASSSPGEQYF. The chain links TRBV7-9 to TRBJ2-7; no clear D gene. Trimming removed 4 bases at V and 7 bases at J, with 8 bases between. Per the germline V gene, CDR1 is SEHNR and CDR2 is FQNEAQ (reference sequence). The CDR3 loop spans 11 amino acids.

The J gene is TRBJ2-4, the V gene TRBV7-3; TRBD2 aligns across 7 bases. Trimming removed 1 base from V and 0 bases from J; junction bases left unmatched: 9. Germline assignment: CDR1 SGHTA and CDR2 FQGTGA. The CDR3 spans 18 residues. The CDR3 is CASSLRAGNSVAKNIQYF. CDR3 nucleotides: TGTGCCAGCAGCTTAAGAGCGGGGAACTCGGTAGCCAAAAACATTCAGTACTTC.

This clone was detected only a few times. This chain links TRBV15 with TRBJ1-1, with TRBD1 as a possible D gene (6 bases). V lost 6 bases, J lost 5 bases, and 16 bases lay in between. CDR3 length: 14 residues. Germline V gene lookup returns CDR1 LNHNV and CDR2 YYDKDF (reference sequence). CDR3 DNA: TGTGCCACCAGATCTCTGGGGGCGAGGACTGAAGCTTTCTTT. The encoded protein is CATRSLGARTEAFF.

The chain recombines TRBV12-3 or TRBV12-4 with TRBJ1-2; perhaps TRBD1 as D (6 bases). CDR3 size: 12 residues. Trimming took off 7 bases at V and 8 bases at J, with 14 bases between the two ends. Written as DNA, the CDR3 is TGTGCCAGCAAAACGACAGGTCTCGGCTACACCTTC. Translation gives CASKTTGLGYTF.

The chain carries TRBV7-9 and TRBJ1-6; D might be TRBD1 (5 bases). V gave up 0 bases and J gave up 0 bases, with 12 bases separating them. The CDR3 is 18 amino acids. Germline CDR1 reads SEHNR; CDR2 reads FQNEAQ (reference sequence). The CDR3 DNA follows: TGTGCCAGCAGCTTAGCGCAAGGGACTCTCTCCTATAATTCACCCCTCCACTTT. Its protein is CASSLAQGTLSYNSPLHF.

This sequence joins TRBV2 and TRBJ2-1, with 14 bases fitting TRBD2. There are 13 residues in the CDR3. V lost 9 bases to trimming and J lost 8 bases; unmatched junction nucleotides: 3. Germline V gives CDR1 SNHLY, CDR2 FYNNEI. The CDR3, as DNA: TGTGCCAGTCGGACTAGCGGGAGGTATGAGCAGTTCTTC. Translation: CASRTSGRYEQFF.

Concerning this clone: The sample holds other DNA sequences that translate to the same CDR3. The chain links TRBV20-1 to TRBJ2-1, with D possibly TRBD2 on 5 matching bases. V lost 0 bases, J lost 10 bases, and 7 bases lay in between. Germline V gene lookup returns CDR1 DFQATT and CDR2 SNEGSKA (reference sequence). The CDR3 has 11 amino acids. CDR3 amino acids: CSARDRGEQFF. DNA for the CDR3: TGCAGTGCTAGAGATCGGGGAGAGCAGTTCTTC.

The chain couples TRBV3-1 (or the pseudogene TRBV3-2) to TRBJ2-7; no clear D gene. V was cut by 3 bases and J by 0 bases, with 9 bases left in between. CDR1 is LGHDT, CDR2 YNNKEL, per germline (reference sequence). The CDR3 spans 14 residues. The CDR3 here is CASSHRGVSYEQYF. DNA of the CDR3: TGTGCCAGCAGCCATAGAGGAGTCTCCTACGAGCAGTACTTC.

This clone showed up just once. J is TRBJ2-6 and V is TRBV6-5; tentatively, D is TRBD2 (5 bases). V was shortened by 6 bases and J by 0 bases, with 6 bases between the two germline ends. The CDR3 consists of 14 residues. The germline gives CDR1 MNHEY, CDR2 SVGAGI. Here the CDR3 reads CASRRASGANVLTF. The CDR3 DNA sequence: TGTGCCAGCAGGAGGGCCTCTGGGGCCAACGTCCTGACTTTC.

The count of this clone is one. One end of the junction fails to match germline, which may point to a read error. V and J are TRBV7-7 and TRBJ2-1; 14 nucleotides match TRBD2. The germline V gene encodes CDR1 SSHAT and CDR2 FNYEAQ (reference sequence). This CDR3 region has 16 residues. DNA for the CDR3: TGTGCTAGCAGCACCAGACTAGCGGGGGGGAACAATGAGCAGTTCTTC. Amino acids: CASSTRLAGGNNEQFF.

This chain joins TRBV28 and TRBJ2-7; perhaps TRBD2 as D (6 bases). The germline V and J ends were trimmed by 4 bases and 3 bases, with 13 bases remaining between them. The CDR3 totals 14 residues. The germline gives CDR1 MDHEN, CDR2 SYDVKM. CDR3 coding DNA: TGTGCCAGCAGTTCTCGAAGGAGGGACTACGAGCAGTACTTC. Translation: CASSSRRRDYEQYF.

This chain uses TRBV19 with TRBJ1-4, with D possibly TRBD1 on 5 matching bases. V lost 6 bases, J lost 8 bases, and 16 bases lay in between. CDR3 size: 14 residues. The germline CDR1 and CDR2 sequences are LNHDA and SQIVND (reference sequence). The CDR3 sequence: CASRSGTLREKLFF. CDR3 sequence (DNA): TGTGCCAGTAGGAGCGGGACCCTCCGGGAAAAACTGTTTTTT.

The rearrangement uses TRBV18 and TRBJ2-1; 8 bases match TRBD1. Germline CDR1 reads KGHSH; CDR2 reads LQKENI. Trimming removed 5 bases from V and 7 bases from J; junction bases left unmatched: 7. The CDR3 is 14 residues long. CDR3 in DNA: TGTGCCAGCTCAGAGCAGGGGGCAGGTAATGAGCAGTTCTTC. Its protein is CASSEQGAGNEQFF.

This clone was seen a single time. The V and J genes are TRBV19 and TRBJ1-4, with D hard to call. CDR3 length: 13 amino acids. Trimming pared 5 bases from V and 8 bases from J, leaving 12 bases between. Germline values: CDR1 LNHDA, CDR2 SQIVND (reference sequence). This chain's CDR3 is CASSFEGMEKLFF. CDR3 in DNA: TGTGCCAGTAGTTTCGAGGGAATGGAAAAACTGTTTTTT.

This clone was seen a few times. The chain links TRBV3-1 (or the pseudogene TRBV3-2) to TRBJ2-3, with TRBD2 matching over 9 bases. The V and J ends lost 0 bases and 1 base, in that order; junction bases with no gene match: 14. The germline gives CDR1 LGHDT, CDR2 YNNKEL (reference sequence). CDR3 length: 20 amino acids. The CDR3 DNA reads TGTGCCAGCAGCCAAGATGCGGCGGGGGGGGCCGCGTTGGGCACAGATACGCAGTATTTT. This encodes CASSQDAAGGAALGTDTQYF.

The CDR3 nucleotides read TGTGCCAGCAGTGGAGTAACTAAGACTGAAGCTTTCTTT. It specifies CASSGVTKTEAFF. This rearrangement joins TRBV2 to TRBJ1-1, with D unresolved. Trimming cost V 4 bases and J 5 bases, with 11 bases left between them. The CDR3 is 13 residues long. In germline, CDR1 is SNHLY, CDR2 FYNNEI.